Following are 17 T cell receptor beta chains from one sample sequenced in a study of T cell responses to AZD1222 COVID-19 vaccine. Assay used: immunoSEQ multiplex PCR; TCRdb lists only in-frame clones, some missing. The table has around 220,000 clones, 94% seen once. The starting material was peripheral blood, obtained 28 days after the second dose of the MenACWY control vaccine. The receptors originated from an adult who received the MenACWY meningococcal vaccine as a control.

V gene TRBV6-1 combines with J gene TRBJ2-7; no reliable D call. Germline V CDR1 and CDR2: MNHNS, SASEGT. The V and J ends lost 1 base and 0 bases respectively, with 10 bases between them. The CDR3 covers 15 residues. This CDR3 is CASSEDPMSSYEQYF. CDR3 nucleotides: TGTGCCAGCAGTGAAGACCCAATGAGCTCCTACGAGCAGTACTTC.

A single count supports this clone. The chain recombines TRBV3-1 (or the pseudogene TRBV3-2) with TRBJ1-2; maybe TRBD1 (5 bases). Per germline, CDR1 LGHDT and CDR2 YNNKEL (reference sequence). The CDR3 covers 14 residues. V lost 0 bases and J 4 bases, leaving 9 bases between the germline ends. For the CDR3, the DNA is TGTGCCAGCAGCCAAGAACCGGGACTCTATGGCTACACCTTC. This gives the protein CASSQEPGLYGYTF.

CDR3 amino acids: CASSLSVSLGQGTDGYTF. The CDR3 coding sequence is TGTGCCAGCAGTTTATCGGTCTCCTTGGGGCAGGGAACCGATGGCTACACCTTC. This rearrangement joins TRBV27 to TRBJ1-2, with D tentatively TRBD1 (5 bases). Germline loops: CDR1 MNHEY, CDR2 SMNVEV (reference sequence). V lost 0 bases and J 6 bases, leaving 23 bases between the germline ends. The CDR3 sequence is 18 residues long.

The V call is TRBV9, the J call TRBJ1-2, with TRBD1 matching over 7 bases. The junction had 10 bases not matched to a gene; V was cut back by 3 bases and J by 5 bases. This CDR3 region has 15 residues. From germline, CDR1 is SGDLS and CDR2 YYNGEE. The CDR3 protein is CASSEEGASRYGYTF. DNA of the CDR3: TGTGCCAGCAGCGAGGAGGGGGCCTCGAGGTATGGCTACACCTTC.

The CDR3 reads CASSLPRDEQFF. The CDR3, as DNA: TGTGCCAGCAGCCTACCTAGGGATGAGCAGTTCTTC. This chain links TRBV7-8 with TRBJ2-1; D is unresolved. Per germline, CDR1 SGHVS and CDR2 FQNEAQ. The germline V and J ends were trimmed by 5 bases and 8 bases, with 10 bases remaining between them. The CDR3 loop spans 12 amino acids.

The V call is TRBV3-1 (or the pseudogene TRBV3-2), the J call TRBJ1-1; D gene uncertain. The CDR3 totals 14 residues. Per the germline V gene, CDR1 is LGHDT and CDR2 is YNNKEL (reference sequence). Trimming removed 8 bases from V and 0 bases from J, with 13 bases in between. CDR3 sequence reads: CASFSGGVNTEAFF. CDR3 sequence (DNA): TGTGCCAGCTTTTCCGGCGGGGTGAACACTGAAGCTTTCTTT.

This chain joins TRBV5-1 and TRBJ2-1; 9 nucleotides match TRBD1. The CDR3 consists of 15 residues. The germline V gene encodes CDR1 SGHRS and CDR2 YFSETQ. V lost 0 bases to trimming and J lost 2 bases; unmatched junction nucleotides: 0. The CDR3 DNA reads as TGCGCCAGCAGCTTGGGGACAGGGGCCTACAATGAGCAGTTCTTC. It encodes CASSLGTGAYNEQFF.

The chain couples TRBV28 to TRBJ2-7; 11 bases are a match to TRBD1. Trimming at V came to 10 bases and at J to 7 bases, leaving 12 bases not matched to a gene. This CDR3 contains 14 residues. CDR1 MDHEN and CDR2 SYDVKM come from the germline V gene. CDR3 sequence reads: CATAPGQGAGEQYF. The DNA of the CDR3 is TGTGCCACAGCACCCGGACAGGGGGCGGGTGAGCAGTACTTC.

This chain connects TRBV7-9 to TRBJ1-4, with TRBD1 identical over 7 bases. This CDR3 has 15 residues. CDR1 is SEHNR, CDR2 FQNEAQ, per germline (reference sequence). The V and J ends lost 5 bases and 6 bases, in that order; junction bases with no gene match: 9. CDR3 bases: TGTGCCAGCAGCCCCAAGACAGGGCGGGATGAAAAACTGTTTTTT. Its protein product is CASSPKTGRDEKLFF.

The chain joins TRBV14 to TRBJ2-7; D is perhaps TRBD2 (6 bases). Per germline, CDR1 SGHDN and CDR2 FVKESK. The CDR3 consists of 15 residues. Trimming took 2 bases from V and 5 from J, leaving 16 bases between them. The CDR3 bases are TGTGCCAGCAGCCAACCGGGACGGGGGTCCGACGAGCAGTACTTC. Protein product: CASSQPGRGSDEQYF.

The chain joins TRBV7-9 to TRBJ2-1; D might be TRBD1 or TRBD2, each matching 5 bases. The V end lost 8 bases, the J end lost 4 bases, and 12 bases lay between the germline ends. CDR3 length equals 13 residues. Germline-derived CDR1 and CDR2 are SEHNR and FQNEAQ (reference sequence). CDR3 in amino acids: CASRDGPYNEQFF. DNA of the CDR3: TGTGCCAGCCGGGACGGCCCATACAATGAGCAGTTCTTC.

The rearrangement joins TRBV21-1 to TRBJ2-3. TRBV21-1 is described as a pseudogene. This CDR3 has 17 residues. CDR3 nucleotide sequence: TGTGCCAGCAGCAAAGCGCTCGGTGGAATACGCACAGATACGCAGTATTTT. This encodes CASSKALGGIRTDTQYF.

V and J are TRBV7-8 and TRBJ1-2; 8 bases line up with TRBD1. The CDR3 loop spans 16 amino acids. The germline V gene has CDR1 SGHVS and CDR2 FQNEAQ. J gave up 4 bases and V 1 base, and 8 bases lay outside the gene matches. CDR3 amino acids: CASSLGTGIRAYGYTF. The DNA for the CDR3 is TGTGCCAGCAGCTTAGGGACAGGGATCCGGGCCTATGGCTACACCTTC.

This clone was counted once. This sequence joins TRBV4-3 and TRBJ2-1; TRBD1 might be the D (6 bases). CDR1 and CDR2 (germline): LGHNA, YSLEER. V shed 3 bases and J shed 4 bases, with 13 bases lying between them. The CDR3 length is 15 residues. CDR3 coding DNA: TGCGCCAGCAGCCAGACAGGCGATTCATACAATGAGCAGTTCTTC. Translation gives CASSQTGDSYNEQFF.

This chain connects TRBV6-2 or TRBV6-3 to TRBJ2-7; TRBD1 matches at 7 bases. CDR1 MNHEY and CDR2 SVGEGT come from the germline V gene. The CDR3 runs 12 residues. The CDR3 region is CASSSNRQGFVV. CDR3 DNA: TGTGCCAGCAGTTCGAATCGACAGGGATTTGTAGTC.

The V call is TRBV2, the J call TRBJ2-5; 8 bases are a match to TRBD2. The CDR3 consists of 13 residues. J was trimmed by 3 bases and V by 10 bases; bases with no gene match: 7. The germline V gene encodes CDR1 SNHLY and CDR2 FYNNEI. CDR3 protein: CATVAGTKETQYF. The CDR3 DNA follows: TGTGCCACTGTAGCGGGGACAAAAGAGACCCAGTACTTC.

The chain is built from TRBV30 and TRBJ2-2; D not certain. Deletions cut 0 bases from V and 0 bases from J, with 2 bases between. This CDR3 is built from 13 residues. In germline, CDR1 is GTSNPN, CDR2 SVGIG (reference sequence). CDR3 coding DNA: TGTGCCTGGAGTGTAGCGAACACCGGGGAGCTGTTTTTT. This gives the protein CAWSVANTGELFF.